The clone carrying this T cell receptor beta chain occurred once. The sample carries other DNA sequences with the same CDR3. Per the original methods: Amplification from reference gene primers served as the basis for estimated nucleated cell counts. Libraries were prepared by immunoSEQ multiplex PCR; TCRdb keeps only in-frame clonotypes and omits some of them. V, J and clone size reflect that table, while D and trimming were determined from the DNA. Among some 260,000 clones listed, approximately 86% were seen once. The sample is drawn from a study of blood T cell repertoires in COVID-19. Study background: COVID-19 samples collected from the United States, Italy and Spain covered acute and convalescent phases. Nucleic acid was either cDNA or gDNA, and it came from T cells, B-cell-depleted T cells, or PBMCs.

The sample consisted of peripheral blood. This clonotype originated in a woman aged 25 to 39 with acute or convalescent COVID-19.

CDR3 bases: TGTGCCAGCAGCTCAGGGAATCAGCCCCAGCATTTT. It yields the protein CASSSGNQPQHF. The chain has TRBV7-9 and TRBJ1-5; TRBD1 is a possible D gene (5 bases). V was trimmed by 4 bases and J by 4 bases, leaving 5 bases between them. Germline CDR1 is SEHNR and CDR2 is FQNEAQ (reference sequence). CDR3 length: 12 amino acids. Supplemented by reference TRBV7-9 and TRBJ1-5, the full variable domain reads DTGVSQNPRHKITKRGQNVTFRCDPISEHNRLYWYRQTLGQGPEFLTYFQNEAQLEKSRLLSDRFSAERPKGSFSTLEIQRTEQGDSAMYLCASSSGNQPQHFGDGTRLSIL.